One sample yielded the 13 T cell receptor beta chains listed below, sequenced in a study of blood T cell repertoires in COVID-19. Only in-frame clones appear in the TCRdb table, and some are missing; sequencing was by immunoSEQ multiplex PCR. The sample holds 100,000 to 150,000 clones; approximately 89% are singletons and the top ten take over 10%. The sequencing input was peripheral blood. These receptors were taken from a woman aged 70-85 years with COVID-19, enrolled during active disease.

The chain employs TRBV19 and TRBJ1-5; the match to TRBD1 covers 7 bases. This CDR3 spans 14 amino acids. Per germline, CDR1 LNHDA and CDR2 SQIVND (reference sequence). Trimming removed 3 bases from V and 6 bases from J; junction bases left unmatched: 5. The CDR3 DNA reads TGTGCCAGTAGTATCGAGAGACAGGGTCAGCCCCAGCATTTT. Protein product: CASSIERQGQPQHF.

The J gene is TRBJ1-1, the V gene TRBV5-1; 10 bases match TRBD1. Germline assignment: CDR1 SGHRS and CDR2 YFSETQ. V dropped 4 bases and J dropped 5; count of bases not matched to a gene: 11. The CDR3 is made up of 16 amino acids. CDR3: CASSTHGTGVGTEAFF. The CDR3 bases are TGCGCCAGCAGCACCCATGGGACAGGGGTCGGAACTGAAGCTTTCTTT.

This clone appeared a few times. The CDR3 bases are TGCGCCAGCAGCGCGCAAAACACTGAAGCTTTCTTT. Amino acid sequence: CASSAQNTEAFF. This chain links TRBV5-1 with TRBJ1-1, with D unresolved. The germline V gene has CDR1 SGHRS and CDR2 YFSETQ. The CDR3 totals 12 residues. V lost 4 bases to trimming and J lost 2 bases, with 6 bases between them.

The V gene is TRBV5-5, the J gene TRBJ1-5, with a weak D call TRBD1 (6 bases). The CDR3 length is 15 residues. Trimming left V 3 bases short and J 0 bases short, with 10 bases between. The germline V gene has CDR1 SGHKS and CDR2 YYEKEE (reference sequence). CDR3 protein: CASSSRTDSNQPQHF. In DNA, the CDR3 is TGTGCCAGCAGCTCACGGACAGATAGCAATCAGCCCCAGCATTTT.

This clone was detected a few times. The rearrangement uses TRBV12-3 or TRBV12-4 and TRBJ2-7; 8 bases fit TRBD2. With 8 bases clipped from V and 3 bases from J, the junction kept 6 bases outside the gene matches. This CDR3 region has 13 residues. CDR3 sequence (DNA): TGTGCCAGCCGAGCGGGGGCACACTACGAGCAGTACTTC. Residues: CASRAGAHYEQYF.

The gene calls are TRBV7-9 and TRBJ1-1; the D gene is possibly TRBD1 (6 bases). V was clipped by 5 bases and J by 2 bases, with 18 bases between them. The CDR3 is 16 amino acids. Germline CDR1 is SEHNR and CDR2 is FQNEAQ (reference sequence). CDR3 coding DNA: TGTGCCAGCAGCCCAGGGGATGAGAGGGGAAACACTGAAGCTTTCTTT. Protein sequence: CASSPGDERGNTEAFF.

The chain carries TRBV9 and TRBJ2-1; 11 positions match TRBD2. This CDR3 is 18 amino acids long. Germline CDR1 SGDLS, CDR2 YYNGEE. V lost 0 bases to trimming and J lost 8 bases; unmatched junction nucleotides: 13. The CDR3 region is CASSVARLAGGLYDEQFF. The CDR3, as DNA: TGTGCCAGCAGCGTAGCTCGCCTAGCGGGGGGCCTGTACGATGAGCAGTTCTTC.

The rearrangement joins TRBV13 to TRBJ1-1; the D is unclear. The CDR3 has 17 amino acids. The V gene lost 1 base and the J gene lost 1 base, with 16 bases spanning the gap. Germline loops: CDR1 PRHDT, CDR2 FYEKMQ (reference sequence). CDR3 nucleotide sequence: TGTGCCAGCAGCTTAGACCGATGGGAGGGATCGAACACTGAAGCTTTCTTT. Its translation is CASSLDRWEGSNTEAFF.

This chain uses TRBV28 with TRBJ1-1, with D possibly being TRBD1 (6 bases). Trimming left V 7 bases short and J 4 bases short, with 16 bases between. Germline loops: CDR1 MDHEN, CDR2 SYDVKM. CDR3 length: 14 residues. CDR3 protein: CASIYAGGATEAFF. The CDR3 nucleotides read TGTGCCAGCATCTATGCTGGGGGGGCCACTGAAGCTTTCTTT.

V is TRBV5-1 and J is TRBJ1-1, with D perhaps matching TRBD1 (6 bases). V was clipped by 3 bases and J by 2 bases, with 11 bases between them. This CDR3 region has 14 residues. CDR1 SGHRS and CDR2 YFSETQ come from the germline V gene. In nucleotides, the CDR3 is TGCGCCAGCAGCTCCTTGGACAGCAACACTGAAGCTTTCTTT. This translates into CASSSLDSNTEAFF.

The chain employs TRBV6-1 and TRBJ2-7; TRBD1 aligns across 10 bases. CDR3 length equals 17 residues. Germline loops: CDR1 MNHNS, CDR2 SASEGT. J gave up 1 base and V 4 bases, and 10 bases lay outside the gene matches. CDR3 nucleotides: TGTGCCAGCAGTGTGGGACAGGGGACGGACAAGTCCTACGAGCAGTACTTC. Protein: CASSVGQGTDKSYEQYF.

The rearrangement links TRBV9 to TRBJ2-1; perhaps TRBD2 as D (6 bases). This CDR3 contains 14 residues. Per germline, CDR1 SGDLS and CDR2 YYNGEE. V gave up 4 bases and J gave up 4 bases, with 12 bases separating them. CDR3 in amino acids: CASSFGGTYNEQFF. The CDR3 nucleotides are TGTGCCAGCAGCTTCGGGGGAACTTACAATGAGCAGTTCTTC.

V gene TRBV30 combines with J gene TRBJ1-2; D perhaps matches TRBD1 (6 bases). The CDR3 runs 12 residues. Trimming left V 2 bases short and J 9 bases short, with 13 bases between. Germline values: CDR1 GTSNPN, CDR2 SVGIG (reference sequence). In nucleotides, the CDR3 is TGTGCCTGGAGTCGGGGGGGCCTCCGCTACACCTTC. It is translated as CAWSRGGLRYTF.